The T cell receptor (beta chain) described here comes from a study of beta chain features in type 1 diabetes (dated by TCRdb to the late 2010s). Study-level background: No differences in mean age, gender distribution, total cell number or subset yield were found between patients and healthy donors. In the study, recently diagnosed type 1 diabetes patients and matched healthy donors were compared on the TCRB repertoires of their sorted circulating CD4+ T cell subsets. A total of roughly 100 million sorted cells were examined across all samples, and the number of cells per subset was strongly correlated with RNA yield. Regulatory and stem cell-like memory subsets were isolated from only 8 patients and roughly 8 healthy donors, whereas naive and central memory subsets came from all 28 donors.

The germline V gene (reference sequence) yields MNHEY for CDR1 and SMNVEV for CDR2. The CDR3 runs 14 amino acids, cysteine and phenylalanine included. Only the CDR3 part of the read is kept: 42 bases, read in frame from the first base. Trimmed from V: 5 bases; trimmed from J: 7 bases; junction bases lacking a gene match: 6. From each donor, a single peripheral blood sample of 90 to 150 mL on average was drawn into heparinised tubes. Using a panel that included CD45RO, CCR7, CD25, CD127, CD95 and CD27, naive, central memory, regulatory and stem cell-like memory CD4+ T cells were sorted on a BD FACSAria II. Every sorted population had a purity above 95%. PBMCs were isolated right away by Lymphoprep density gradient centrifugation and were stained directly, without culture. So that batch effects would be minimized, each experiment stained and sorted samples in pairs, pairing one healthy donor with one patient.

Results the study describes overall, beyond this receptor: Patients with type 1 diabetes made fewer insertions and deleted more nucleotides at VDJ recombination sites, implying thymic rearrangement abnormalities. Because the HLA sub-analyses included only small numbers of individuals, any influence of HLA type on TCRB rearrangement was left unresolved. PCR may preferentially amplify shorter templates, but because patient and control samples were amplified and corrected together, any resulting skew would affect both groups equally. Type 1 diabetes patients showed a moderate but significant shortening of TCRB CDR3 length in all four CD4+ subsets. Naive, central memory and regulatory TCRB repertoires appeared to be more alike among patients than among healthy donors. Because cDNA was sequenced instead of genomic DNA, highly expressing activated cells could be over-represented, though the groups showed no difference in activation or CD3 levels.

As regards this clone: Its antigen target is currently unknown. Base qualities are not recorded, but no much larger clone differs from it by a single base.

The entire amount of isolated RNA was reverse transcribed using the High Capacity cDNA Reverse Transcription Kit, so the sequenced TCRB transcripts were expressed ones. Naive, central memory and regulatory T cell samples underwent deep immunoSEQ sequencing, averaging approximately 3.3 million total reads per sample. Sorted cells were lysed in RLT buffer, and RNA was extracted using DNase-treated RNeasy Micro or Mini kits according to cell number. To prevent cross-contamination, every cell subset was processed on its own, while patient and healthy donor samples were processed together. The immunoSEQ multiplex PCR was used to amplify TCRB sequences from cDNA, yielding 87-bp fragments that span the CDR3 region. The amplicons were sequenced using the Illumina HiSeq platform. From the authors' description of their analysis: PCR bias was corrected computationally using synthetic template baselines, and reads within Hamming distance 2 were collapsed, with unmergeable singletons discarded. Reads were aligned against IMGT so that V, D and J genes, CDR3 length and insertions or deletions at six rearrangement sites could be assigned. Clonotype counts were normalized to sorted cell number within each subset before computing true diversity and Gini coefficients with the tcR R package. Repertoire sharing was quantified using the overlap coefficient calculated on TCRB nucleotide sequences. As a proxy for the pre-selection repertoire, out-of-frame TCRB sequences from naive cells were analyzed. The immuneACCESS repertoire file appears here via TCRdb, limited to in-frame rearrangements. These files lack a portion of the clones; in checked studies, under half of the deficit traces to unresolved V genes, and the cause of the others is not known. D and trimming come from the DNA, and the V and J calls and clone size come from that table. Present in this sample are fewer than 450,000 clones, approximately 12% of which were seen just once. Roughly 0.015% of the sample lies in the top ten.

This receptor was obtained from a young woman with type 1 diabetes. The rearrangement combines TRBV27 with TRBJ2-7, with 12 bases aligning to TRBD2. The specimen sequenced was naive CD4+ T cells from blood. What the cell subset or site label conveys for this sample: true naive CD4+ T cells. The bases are TGTGCCAGCAGTCTAGCGGGAGGGCCGGGGGAGCAGTACTTC. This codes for CASSLAGGPGEQYF.